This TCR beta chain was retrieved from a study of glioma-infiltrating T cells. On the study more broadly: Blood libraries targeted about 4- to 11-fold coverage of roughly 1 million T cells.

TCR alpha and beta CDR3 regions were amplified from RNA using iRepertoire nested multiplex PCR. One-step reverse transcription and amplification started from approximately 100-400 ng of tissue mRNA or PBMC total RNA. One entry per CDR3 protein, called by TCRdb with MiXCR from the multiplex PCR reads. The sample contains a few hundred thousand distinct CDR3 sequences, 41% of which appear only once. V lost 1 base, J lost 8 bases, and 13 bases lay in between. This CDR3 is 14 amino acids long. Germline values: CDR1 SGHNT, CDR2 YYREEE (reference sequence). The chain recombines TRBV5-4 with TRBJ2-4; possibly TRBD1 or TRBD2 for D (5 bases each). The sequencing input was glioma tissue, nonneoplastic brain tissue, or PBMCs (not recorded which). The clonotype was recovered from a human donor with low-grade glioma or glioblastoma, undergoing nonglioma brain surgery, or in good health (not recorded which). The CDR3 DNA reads TGTGCCAGCAGCTTGAGGGCAGGGACGGACATTCAGTACTTC. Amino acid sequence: CASSLRAGTDIQYF.